This TCR beta chain is drawn from a study of cytomegalovirus exposure and HLA in healthy donors. A note on this clone: Its antigen is still unknown.

With 1 base removed from V and 0 bases from J, the gap between germline ends came to 12 bases. Germline V gene data show CDR1 as SQVTM and CDR2 as ANQGSEA. The CDR3 loop spans 15 amino acids. General study findings and limits: Cytomegalovirus-associated status was assigned to more than 150 TCR beta chains.

The study ran its PCR with 60 Vbeta and 13 Jbeta primers. Method: immunoSEQ multiplex PCR; TCRdb's copy keeps in-frame clones and lacks some. The sample holds 170,000 or so clones, under 80% seen once. The rearrangement links TRBV29-1 to TRBJ1-2; the D gene is possibly TRBD1 (6 bases). This receptor was obtained from a woman aged 50 to 60 in good health and CMV-seropositive. The source material was PBMCs. The CDR3 DNA is TGCAGCGTTGAAGGCGGCAGGGACACTAACTATGGCTACACCTTC. Translating it yields CSVEGGRDTNYGYTF.